These 12 T cell receptor beta chains originate from one sample sequenced in a study of monozygotic twins with inflammatory bowel disease. TCRdb reanalyzed the 5' RACE reads and collapses them to one entry per CDR3 protein, without DNA. The table for this sample gives a few hundred thousand distinct CDR3 sequences. The sequenced sample consisted of blood. The receptors come from a human donor with ulcerative colitis or Crohn's disease, or a healthy co-twin of an affected twin (not recorded which).

The chain recombines TRBV12-3 or TRBV12-4 with TRBJ2-3. The CDR3 contains 13 residues. The CDR3 sequence: CASSFLAADTQYF.

The gene calls are TRBV7-9 and TRBJ1-6; TCRdb proposes TRBD1, but this gene call is untestable without DNA. The CDR3 runs to 14 residues. The germline CDR1 and CDR2 sequences are SEHNR and FQNEAQ (reference sequence). The CDR3 region is CASSSDRWNSPLHF.

This rearrangement joins TRBV12-3 or TRBV12-4 to TRBJ1-1; the TRBD1 assignment by TCRdb is unverifiable without DNA. The CDR3 contains 15 residues. CDR3 loop: CASSLVLRGPTEAFF.

The gene calls are TRBV5-1 and TRBJ2-7; TCRdb designates TRBD1, a call that cannot be tested without DNA. The CDR3 is 14 residues long. Germline V gene data show CDR1 as SGHRS and CDR2 as YFSETQ. This CDR3 reads CASSLSGPGYEQYF.

The genes are TRBV12-3 or TRBV12-4 and TRBJ1-6; TCRdb returns TRBD1, unconfirmable since there is no DNA. CDR3 length: 15 residues. The CDR3 protein is CASSSGIWGNSPLHF.

The V and J genes are TRBV4-1 and TRBJ2-3; TCRdb returns TRBD2, unconfirmable since there is no DNA. The CDR3 loop spans 16 amino acids. CDR1 and CDR2 (germline): MGHRA, YSYEKL. CDR3 residues: CASSLGTSGATDTQYF.

The chain joins TRBV5-1 to TRBJ2-5. The CDR3 sequence is 13 residues long. From germline, CDR1 is SGHRS and CDR2 YFSETQ. CDR3 sequence: CASSRWVQETQYF.

The J gene is TRBJ2-3, the V gene TRBV4-2; lacking DNA, the TRBD1 call made by TCRdb goes unchecked. Germline values: CDR1 LGHNA, CDR2 YNFKEQ. The CDR3 has 14 amino acids. CDR3 loop: CASKAGTAKDTQYF.

The rearrangement joins TRBV3-1 to TRBJ1-1; TCRdb names TRBD1, which stays unverified in the absence of DNA. The CDR3 totals 16 residues. Germline V gene sequence: CDR1 LGHDT, CDR2 YNNKEL (reference sequence). CDR3: CASSQDRGRVNTEAFF.

The rearrangement uses TRBV5-5 and TRBJ1-2; TCRdb's D gene call, TRBD1, goes unchecked for lack of DNA. Germline loops: CDR1 SGHKS, CDR2 YYEKEE (reference sequence). This CDR3 spans 14 amino acids. CDR3 residues: CASSLGGQAYGYTF.

This chain connects TRBV29-1 to TRBJ2-3; TCRdb reports TRBD2, a call that lacks DNA to check it against. Germline V CDR1 and CDR2: SQVTM, ANQGSEA. This CDR3 has 14 amino acids. CDR3 sequence: CSVEVAGGPDTQYF.

V gene TRBV25-1 combines with J gene TRBJ2-5; TCRdb picks TRBD2, but there is no DNA to check that call. CDR1 is MGHDK, CDR2 SYGVNS, per germline. CDR3 size: 16 residues. CDR3 loop: CASSDSPGVSGETQYF.